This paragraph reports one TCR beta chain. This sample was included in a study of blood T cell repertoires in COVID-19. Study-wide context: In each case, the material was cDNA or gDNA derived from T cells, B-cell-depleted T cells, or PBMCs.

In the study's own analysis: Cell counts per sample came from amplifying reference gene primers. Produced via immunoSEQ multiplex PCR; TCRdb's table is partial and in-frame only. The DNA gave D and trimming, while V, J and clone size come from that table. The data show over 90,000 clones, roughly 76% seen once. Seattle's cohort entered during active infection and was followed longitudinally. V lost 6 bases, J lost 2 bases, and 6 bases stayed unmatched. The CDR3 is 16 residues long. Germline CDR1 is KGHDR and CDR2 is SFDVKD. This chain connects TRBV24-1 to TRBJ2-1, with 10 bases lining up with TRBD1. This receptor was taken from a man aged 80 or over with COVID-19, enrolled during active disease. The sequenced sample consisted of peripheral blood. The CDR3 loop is CATSKGDRGPYNEQFF. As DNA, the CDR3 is TGTGCCACCAGTAAAGGCGACAGGGGGCCCTACAATGAGCAGTTCTTC.